Sequencing of this T cell receptor beta chain was carried out in a study of blood T cells in healthy people across ages. Study-level results: The study found more naive CD4+ cells and higher diversity in long-lived than aged donors.

To note about this clonotype: Its antigen remains unidentified.

Combining a sample-barcoded 5' primer with a J-beta primer mix, a second PCR ran for 7 to 11 cycles. One entry per CDR3 protein results from TCRdb running MiXCR on the 5' RACE reads. Of about 970,000 distinct CDR3 sequences listed, 45% to 60% were seen once; the top ten hold about a fifth. The CDR3 spans 17 residues. Losses at the gene ends were 0 bases for V and 7 bases for J; bases not matched to a gene: 12. Germline V gives CDR1 LGHNA, CDR2 YNFKEQ. This TCR was recovered from a woman aged 60-75 years in good health. Sequencing was performed on blood. The chain employs TRBV4-2 and TRBJ2-1; 7 nucleotides agree with TRBD2. The CDR3 DNA follows: TGTGCCAGCAGCCAAGAATTTGAGGGGAGGGTGGGTAATGAGCAGTTCTTC. Translated, it gives CASSQEFEGRVGNEQFF.